Below are 21 T cell receptor beta chains sequenced from a single sample in a study of blood T cell repertoires in COVID-19. Using immunoSEQ multiplex PCR, the repertoire was profiled, and TCRdb retains in-frame clones only, with some absent. Of about 290,000 clones in the sample, 85% to 90% were seen once. Material for sequencing was peripheral blood. These receptors were collected from a man aged 35 to 55 with acute or convalescent COVID-19.

The chain has TRBV5-4 and TRBJ2-7; D is possibly TRBD2 (6 bases). Germline V gene lookup returns CDR1 SGHNT and CDR2 YYREEE (reference sequence). The CDR3 covers 12 residues. Trimming removed 2 bases from V and 5 bases from J, with 8 bases in between. CDR3 sequence reads: CASSLKRDEQYF. As DNA, the CDR3 is TGTGCCAGCAGCTTAAAGCGGGACGAGCAGTACTTC. Filled out from reference TRBV5-4 and TRBJ2-7, the complete variable domain reads ETGVTQSPTHLIKTRGQQVTLRCSSQSGHNTVSWYQQALGQGPQFIFQYYREEENGRGNFPPRFSGLQFPNYSSELNVNALELDDSALYLCASSLKRDEQYFGPGTRLTVT.

The chain recombines TRBV29-1 with TRBJ2-2; the D gene is possibly TRBD1 (5 bases). Per the germline V gene, CDR1 is SQVTM and CDR2 is ANQGSEA. CDR3 length: 13 residues. The ends were cut back, 7 bases at V and 1 base at J, with 10 bases in the middle. CDR3 sequence (DNA): TGCAGCGGGCAGGGTGTGAACACCGGGGAGCTGTTTTTT. Residues: CSGQGVNTGELFF.

This rearrangement joins TRBV6-5 to TRBJ1-3; 11 nucleotides align to TRBD1. After removal of 8 bases from V and 11 bases from J, the junction contained 8 bases not matched to a gene. The germline CDR1 and CDR2 sequences are MNHEY and SVGAGI. The CDR3 covers 13 residues. The CDR3 DNA reads as TGTGCCAGCGGGACAGGGGGTAATTCTCCCATATATTTT. It translates to CASGTGGNSPIYF.

V is TRBV20-1 and J is TRBJ1-4, with 9 bases aligning to TRBD1. Unmatched junction bases numbered 13, after V lost 6 bases and J lost 8 bases. Germline CDR1 and CDR2: DFQATT and SNEGSKA (reference sequence). The CDR3 is made up of 15 amino acids. CDR3: CSASPPGQGREKLFF. The CDR3 DNA follows: TGCAGTGCCAGTCCTCCGGGACAGGGAAGGGAAAAACTGTTTTTT.

The J gene is TRBJ1-2, the V gene TRBV30, with D tentatively TRBD1 (6 bases). Trimming left V 1 base short and J 6 bases short, with 24 bases between. CDR1 GTSNPN and CDR2 SVGIG come from the germline V gene (reference sequence). CDR3 length equals 17 residues. In DNA, the CDR3 is TGTGCCTGGAGTGCCGAACTTGCACCAGGGGTCCCGGATGGCTACACCTTC. Translation gives CAWSAELAPGVPDGYTF.

The CDR3 DNA is TGTGCCAGCAGCTTTAAGACTAGGACCCACTACGAGCAGTACTTC. Translated, it gives CASSFKTRTHYEQYF. This chain uses TRBV5-6 with TRBJ2-7, with D perhaps matching TRBD2 (6 bases). Germline V CDR1 and CDR2: SGHDT, YYEEEE. The CDR3 loop spans 15 amino acids. V lost 2 bases and J lost 3, with 15 bases in between.

The chain has TRBV3-1 (or the pseudogene TRBV3-2) and TRBJ1-3; D gene unclear. The V gene lost 4 bases and the J gene lost 4 bases, with 8 bases spanning the gap. This CDR3 region has 13 residues. Germline lookup yields CDR1 LGHDT and CDR2 YNNKEL (reference sequence). CDR3 residues: CASSPNQGNTIYF. The CDR3 nucleotides read TGTGCCAGCAGCCCGAATCAGGGAAACACCATATATTTT.

The sample holds a few counts of this clone. The chain couples TRBV5-8 to TRBJ1-2; D remains ambiguous. Germline CDR1 and CDR2: SGHTS and YDEGEE. The ends were cut back, 3 bases at V and 7 bases at J, with 7 bases in the middle. The CDR3 consists of 11 residues. The CDR3 DNA reads TGTGCCAGCAGCTCGCGGGGTGGCTACACCTTC. Translated: CASSSRGGYTF.

The chain links TRBV5-1 to TRBJ2-2, with 7 bases identical to TRBD1. With V trimmed by 0 bases and J by 4 bases, 6 bases remained unmatched. This CDR3 contains 16 residues. Germline V gene data show CDR1 as SGHRS and CDR2 as YFSETQ. CDR3 DNA: TGCGCCAGCAGCTTGGCACAGGGGCTACTCACCGGGGAGCTGTTTTTT. It is translated as CASSLAQGLLTGELFF.

This chain joins TRBV9 and TRBJ2-1; D remains ambiguous. The CDR3 is 15 amino acids. V shed 2 bases and J shed 8 bases, with 17 bases lying between them. Germline loops: CDR1 SGDLS, CDR2 YYNGEE. CDR3 sequence (DNA): TGTGCCAGCAGCGTCCCTCTAGAATTTTCCGATGAGCAGTTCTTC. Amino acids: CASSVPLEFSDEQFF.

The chain links TRBV6-2 or TRBV6-3 to TRBJ1-5; no clear D gene. Deletions cut 5 bases from V and 0 bases from J, with 8 bases between. The CDR3 totals 14 residues. The germline gives CDR1 MNHEY, CDR2 SVGEGT. The CDR3 bases are TGTGCCAGCAGTGGGCACGATAGCAATCAGCCCCAGCATTTT. This gives the protein CASSGHDSNQPQHF.

The chain employs TRBV27 and TRBJ1-2; 7 bases align to TRBD1. Unmatched junction bases numbered 7, after V lost 0 bases and J lost 3 bases. Germline V lookup: CDR1 MNHEY, CDR2 SMNVEV (reference sequence). The CDR3 is 16 residues long. The CDR3 spells CASSLSVTGRYYGYTF. CDR3 coding DNA: TGTGCCAGCAGTTTATCGGTGACAGGGCGCTACTATGGCTACACCTTC.

This chain joins TRBV2 and TRBJ2-3, with TRBD2 matching 9 bases. CDR1 is SNHLY, CDR2 FYNNEI, per germline. CDR3 length equals 17 residues. With 5 bases clipped from V and 2 bases from J, the junction kept 11 bases outside the gene matches. The DNA for the CDR3 is TGTGCCAGCAGTTTTTCCCTGCGGGGGGGAACCACAGATACGCAGTATTTT. Protein sequence: CASSFSLRGGTTDTQYF.

In nucleotides, the CDR3 is TGTGCCAGCAGCAGGGGACAGGGGGTGAACACTGAAGCTTTCTTT. It translates to CASSRGQGVNTEAFF. V and J are TRBV5-6 and TRBJ1-1; 11 nucleotides align to TRBD1. The CDR3 length is 15 residues. Germline values: CDR1 SGHDT, CDR2 YYEEEE. V shed 4 bases and J 0 bases; nucleotides not matched to a gene: 2.

The chain combines TRBV6-1 with TRBJ2-7; TRBD2 is a possible D gene (6 bases). The V end lost 2 bases, the J end lost 3 bases, and 11 bases lay between the germline ends. Germline-derived CDR1 and CDR2 are MNHNS and SASEGT. CDR3 length: 14 amino acids. CDR3: CASSESGGVYEQYF. In DNA, the CDR3 is TGTGCCAGCAGTGAAAGTGGAGGGGTCTACGAGCAGTACTTC.

CDR3 loop: CASSKTSGGASSYEQYF. The DNA for the CDR3 is TGTGCCAGCAGCAAGACTAGCGGGGGGGCCAGCTCCTACGAGCAGTACTTC. This chain uses TRBV11-2 with TRBJ2-7; TRBD2 aligns across 14 bases. This CDR3 spans 17 amino acids. J lost 0 bases, V lost 5 bases, and 6 bases had no gene match. Germline V lookup: CDR1 SGHAT, CDR2 FQNNGV.

The rearrangement joins TRBV6-5 to TRBJ1-1; D unclear. CDR3 length: 15 amino acids. V lost 4 bases, J lost 4 bases, and 16 bases lay in between. CDR1 MNHEY and CDR2 SVGAGI come from the germline V gene. The CDR3 DNA follows: TGTGCCAGCAGTTCCCGCCCCCAGGCGCCCACTGAAGCTTTCTTT. As protein: CASSSRPQAPTEAFF.

V gene TRBV7-8 combines with J gene TRBJ2-2; possibly TRBD1 for D (7 bases). Trimming removed 5 bases from V and 4 bases from J, with 14 bases in between. The CDR3 is 15 residues long. CDR1 is SGHVS and CDR2 is FQNEAQ in the germline V gene. The DNA for the CDR3 is TGTGCCAGCAGCGGAGGGGGCTGGAGCACCGGGGAGCTGTTTTTT. As protein: CASSGGGWSTGELFF.

This clone showed up just once. This chain links TRBV30 with TRBJ1-5; the D gene is possibly TRBD1 (5 bases). CDR1 and CDR2 from the germline V gene are GTSNPN and SVGIG (reference sequence). The V gene lost 0 bases and the J gene lost 7 bases, with 10 bases spanning the gap. The length of the CDR3 is 13 residues. This CDR3 reads CAWSVPGIQPQHF. The DNA for the CDR3 is TGTGCCTGGAGTGTCCCAGGGATCCAGCCCCAGCATTTT. Full variable domain (rest looked up from reference TRBV30 and TRBJ1-5): SQTIHQWPATLVQPVGSPLSLECTVEGTSNPNLYWYRQAAGRGLQLLFYSVGIGQISSEVPQNLSASRPQDRQFILSSKKLLLSDSGFYLCAWSVPGIQPQHFGDGTRLSIL.

This chain connects TRBV11-1 to TRBJ2-1; TRBD2 is a possible D gene (5 bases). Germline values: CDR1 SGHAT, CDR2 FQDESV (reference sequence). The CDR3 spans 15 residues. V lost 2 bases and J 6 bases, leaving 14 bases between the germline ends. This CDR3 is CASSLITGLANEQFF. The CDR3 DNA follows: TGTGCCAGCAGCTTAATCACCGGCCTAGCCAATGAGCAGTTCTTC.

This chain links TRBV19 with TRBJ2-2; no definite D call. The germline V gene encodes CDR1 LNHDA and CDR2 SQIVND (reference sequence). Trimming took 7 bases from V and 1 from J, leaving 7 bases between them. This CDR3 contains 13 residues. The CDR3 loop reads CASKHQNTGELFF. The DNA of the CDR3 is TGTGCCAGTAAACACCAGAACACCGGGGAGCTGTTTTTT.